Included here is one TCR beta chain sequence, with context. As yet, its antigen is unknown. This record comes from a study of graft-versus-host responses after intestinal transplantation. Findings and caveats of the study: Recipient marrow contained GvH clones, some of which appeared first in ileum or blood.

V lost 5 bases and J 2 bases, leaving 14 bases between the germline ends. Germline CDR1 is SEHNR and CDR2 is FQNEAQ (reference sequence). The CDR3 consists of 15 residues. The assay was immunoSEQ multiplex PCR, and TCRdb's table has in-frame clones only and misses some. The sample shows 77,000 or so clones, about 94% of them seen only once. Sequenced material: unstimulated CD8+ T cells sorted from spleen or lymph node cells, taken before intestinal transplant. The sequence derives from a human donor who received an intestinal transplant. The rearrangement joins TRBV7-9 to TRBJ2-3; TRBD2 is a possible D gene (6 bases). In nucleotides, the CDR3 is TGTGCCAGCAGCGCTACTAGCCTTCCCACAGATACGCAGTATTTT. This translates into CASSATSLPTDTQYF.